The entry below gives a single T cell receptor (beta chain) sequence along with its context. Only in-frame clones appear in the TCRdb table, and some are missing; sequencing was by immunoSEQ multiplex PCR. The sample records about 36,000 clones, 70% to 90% being singletons. Looked up from germline, CDR1 is MGHRA and CDR2 is YSYEKL. V lost 8 bases and J lost 9; bases outside the gene matches: 11. The CDR3 has 14 residues. The data originate from a study of T cell changes during pregnancy in multiple sclerosis. This chain joins TRBV4-1 and TRBJ2-7, with 12 bases matching TRBD1. The sequencing here drew on CD8+ T cells from peripheral blood mononuclear cells, taken in the third trimester of pregnancy. This TCR came from a female donor with multiple sclerosis, enrolled in a pregnancy study. CDR3 protein: CASGPGTGGLGQYF. The CDR3 DNA reads TGCGCCAGCGGACCCGGGACAGGGGGCTTGGGGCAGTACTTC.